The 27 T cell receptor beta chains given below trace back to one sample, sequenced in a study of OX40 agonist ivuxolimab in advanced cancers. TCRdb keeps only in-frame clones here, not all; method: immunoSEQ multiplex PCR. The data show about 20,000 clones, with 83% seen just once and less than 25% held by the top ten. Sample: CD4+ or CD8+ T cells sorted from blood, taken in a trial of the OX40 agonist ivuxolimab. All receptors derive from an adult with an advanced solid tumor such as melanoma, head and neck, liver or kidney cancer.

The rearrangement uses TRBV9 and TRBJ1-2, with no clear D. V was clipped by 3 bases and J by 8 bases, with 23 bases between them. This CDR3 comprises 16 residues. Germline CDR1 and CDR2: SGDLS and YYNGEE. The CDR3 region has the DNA TGTGCCAGCAGCGGCGATGGCGGTTCACCGCTGGGGGGCTACACCTTC. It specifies CASSGDGGSPLGGYTF.

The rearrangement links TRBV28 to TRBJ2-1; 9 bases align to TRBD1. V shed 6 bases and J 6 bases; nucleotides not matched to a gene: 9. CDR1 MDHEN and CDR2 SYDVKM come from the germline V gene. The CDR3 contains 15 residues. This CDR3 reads CASRATGGKGNEQFF. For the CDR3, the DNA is TGTGCCAGCAGGGCGACAGGGGGAAAGGGCAATGAGCAGTTCTTC.

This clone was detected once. CDR3 protein: CASSRVGGTLSYEQYF. CDR3 DNA: TGTGCCAGCAGCAGGGTCGGCGGCACCCTCTCCTACGAGCAGTACTTC. The chain uses TRBV7-9 and TRBJ2-7; D is unresolved. CDR3 length equals 16 residues. Germline V lookup: CDR1 SEHNR, CDR2 FQNEAQ (reference sequence). V was trimmed by 5 bases and J by 0 bases, leaving 17 bases between them.

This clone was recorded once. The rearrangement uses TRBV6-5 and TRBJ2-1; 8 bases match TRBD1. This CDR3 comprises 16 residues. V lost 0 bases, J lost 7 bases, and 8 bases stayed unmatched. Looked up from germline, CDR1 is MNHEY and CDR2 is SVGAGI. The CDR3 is CASSYSLPGGKNEQFF. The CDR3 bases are TGTGCCAGCAGTTACTCGTTGCCAGGGGGCAAAAATGAGCAGTTCTTC.

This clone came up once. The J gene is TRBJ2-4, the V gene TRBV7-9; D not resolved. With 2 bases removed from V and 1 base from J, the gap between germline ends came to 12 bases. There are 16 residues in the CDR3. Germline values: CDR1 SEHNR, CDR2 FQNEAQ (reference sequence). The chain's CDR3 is CASSLNSADAKNIQYF. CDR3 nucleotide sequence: TGTGCCAGCAGCTTAAACAGCGCGGATGCCAAAAACATTCAGTACTTC.

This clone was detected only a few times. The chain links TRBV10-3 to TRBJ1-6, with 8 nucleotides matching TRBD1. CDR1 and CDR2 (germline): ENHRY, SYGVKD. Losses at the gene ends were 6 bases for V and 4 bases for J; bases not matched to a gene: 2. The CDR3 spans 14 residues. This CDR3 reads CAIRDRGYNSPLHF. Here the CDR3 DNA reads TGTGCCATCAGAGACAGGGGTTATAATTCACCCCTCCACTTT.

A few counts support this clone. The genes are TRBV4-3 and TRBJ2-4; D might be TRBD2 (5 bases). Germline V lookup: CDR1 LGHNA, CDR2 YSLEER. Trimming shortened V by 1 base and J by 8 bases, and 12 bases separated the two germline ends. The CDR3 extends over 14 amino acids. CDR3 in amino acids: CASSQGGGLDIQYF. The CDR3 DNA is TGCGCCAGCAGCCAAGGAGGCGGGTTAGACATTCAGTACTTC.

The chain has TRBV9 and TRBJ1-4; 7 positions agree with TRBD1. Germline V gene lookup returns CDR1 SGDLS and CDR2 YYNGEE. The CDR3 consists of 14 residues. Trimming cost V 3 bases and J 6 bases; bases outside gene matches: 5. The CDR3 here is CASSGGQHYEKLFF. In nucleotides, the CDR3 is TGTGCCAGCAGCGGGGGACAGCACTATGAAAAACTGTTTTTT.

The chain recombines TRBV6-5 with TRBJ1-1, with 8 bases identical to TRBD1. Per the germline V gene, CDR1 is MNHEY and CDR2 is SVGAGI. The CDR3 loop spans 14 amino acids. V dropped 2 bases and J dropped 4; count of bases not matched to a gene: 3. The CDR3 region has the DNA TGTGCCAGCAGTTACCAAACAGGGGGCACTGAAGCTTTCTTT. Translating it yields CASSYQTGGTEAFF.

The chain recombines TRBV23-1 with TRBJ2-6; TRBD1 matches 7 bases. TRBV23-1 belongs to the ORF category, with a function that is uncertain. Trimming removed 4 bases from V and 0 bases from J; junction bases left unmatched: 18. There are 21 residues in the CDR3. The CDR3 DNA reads TGCGCCAGCAGTCCGGGACAGACAACCGCTGAAACTACCTCTGGGGCCAACGTCCTGACTTTC. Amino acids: CASSPGQTTAETTSGANVLTF.

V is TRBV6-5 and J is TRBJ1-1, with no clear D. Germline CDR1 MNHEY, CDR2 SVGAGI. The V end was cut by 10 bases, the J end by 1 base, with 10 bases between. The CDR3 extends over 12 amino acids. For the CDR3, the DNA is TGTGCCACTATAACAGCGAACACTGAAGCTTTCTTT. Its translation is CATITANTEAFF.

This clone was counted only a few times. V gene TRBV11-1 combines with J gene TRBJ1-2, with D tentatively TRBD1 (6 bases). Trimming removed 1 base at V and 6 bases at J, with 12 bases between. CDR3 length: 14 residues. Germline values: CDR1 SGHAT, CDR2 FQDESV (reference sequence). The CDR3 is CASSLEESGDGYTF. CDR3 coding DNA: TGTGCCAGCAGCTTAGAGGAGTCAGGGGATGGCTACACCTTC.

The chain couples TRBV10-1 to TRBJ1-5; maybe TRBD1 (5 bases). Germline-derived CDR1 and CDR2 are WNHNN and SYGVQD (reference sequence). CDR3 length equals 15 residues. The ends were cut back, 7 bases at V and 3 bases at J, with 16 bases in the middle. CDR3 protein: CASTEREGPNQPQHF. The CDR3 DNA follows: TGCGCCAGCACCGAGAGGGAGGGACCCAATCAGCCCCAGCATTTT.

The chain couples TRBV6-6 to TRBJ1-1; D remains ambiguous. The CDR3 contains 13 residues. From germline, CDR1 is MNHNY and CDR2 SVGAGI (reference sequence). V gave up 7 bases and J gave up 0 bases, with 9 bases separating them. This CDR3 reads CASNPEVNTEAFF. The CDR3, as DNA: TGTGCCAGCAATCCGGAGGTGAACACTGAAGCTTTCTTT.

CDR3 nucleotide sequence: TGTGCCAGCAGAAGGGTGTGGAACACTGAAGCTTTCTTT. Translating it yields CASRRVWNTEAFF. This chain links TRBV27 with TRBJ1-1; D is unresolved. V was pared by 6 bases and J by 1 base, with 9 bases between. Germline-derived CDR1 and CDR2 are MNHEY and SMNVEV (reference sequence). The CDR3 has 13 amino acids.

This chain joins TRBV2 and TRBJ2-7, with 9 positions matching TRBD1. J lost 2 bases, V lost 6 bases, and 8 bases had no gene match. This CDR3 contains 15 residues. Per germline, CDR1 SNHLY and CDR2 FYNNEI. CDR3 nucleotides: TGTGCCAGCAGGGAAACAGGGGGCTATGCCTACGAGCAGTACTTC. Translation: CASRETGGYAYEQYF.

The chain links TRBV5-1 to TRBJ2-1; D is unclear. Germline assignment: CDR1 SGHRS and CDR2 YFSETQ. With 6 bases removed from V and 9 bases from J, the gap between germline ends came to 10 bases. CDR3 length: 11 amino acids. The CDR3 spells CASNFGSEQFF. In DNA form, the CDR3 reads TGCGCCAGCAACTTCGGAAGTGAGCAGTTCTTC. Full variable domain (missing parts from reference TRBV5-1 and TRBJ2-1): KAGVTQTPRYLIKTRGQQVTLSCSPISGHRSVSWYQQTPGQGLQFLFEYFSETQRNKGNFPGRFSGRQFSNSRSEMNVSTLELGDSALYLCASNFGSEQFFGPGTRLTVL.

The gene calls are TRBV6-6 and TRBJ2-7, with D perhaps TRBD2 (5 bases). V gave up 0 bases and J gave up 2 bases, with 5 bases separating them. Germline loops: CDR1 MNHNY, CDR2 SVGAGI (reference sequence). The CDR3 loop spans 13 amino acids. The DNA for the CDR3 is TGTGCCAGCAGTTACTCTAGCGCCTACGAGCAGTACTTC. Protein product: CASSYSSAYEQYF.

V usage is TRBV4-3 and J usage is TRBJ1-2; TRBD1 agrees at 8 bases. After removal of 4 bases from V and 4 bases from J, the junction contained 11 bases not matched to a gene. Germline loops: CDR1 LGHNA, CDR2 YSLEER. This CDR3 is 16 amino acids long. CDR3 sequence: CASSPQRTGLSYGYTF. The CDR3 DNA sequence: TGCGCCAGCAGCCCTCAGAGGACAGGGCTGAGCTATGGCTACACCTTC.

The CDR3 spells CSGTADYEQYF. The CDR3 DNA reads TGCAGCGGGACAGCGGACTACGAGCAGTACTTC. J is TRBJ2-7 and V is TRBV29-1; TRBD1 is a possible D gene (6 bases). V lost 7 bases and J lost 3, with 10 bases in between. The CDR3 runs to 11 residues. Looked up from germline, CDR1 is SQVTM and CDR2 is ANQGSEA.

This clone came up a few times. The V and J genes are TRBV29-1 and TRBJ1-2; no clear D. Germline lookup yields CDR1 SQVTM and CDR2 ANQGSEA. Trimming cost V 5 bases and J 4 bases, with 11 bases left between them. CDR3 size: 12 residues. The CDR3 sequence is CSVLQAGYGYTF. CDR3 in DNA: TGCAGCGTTCTCCAGGCCGGCTATGGCTACACCTTC.

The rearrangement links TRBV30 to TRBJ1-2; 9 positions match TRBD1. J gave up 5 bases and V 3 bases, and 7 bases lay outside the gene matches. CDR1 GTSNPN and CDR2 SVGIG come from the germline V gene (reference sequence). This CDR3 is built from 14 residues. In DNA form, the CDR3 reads TGTGCCTGGAGGAGGGACAGGGCCCTATATGGCTACACCTTC. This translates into CAWRRDRALYGYTF.

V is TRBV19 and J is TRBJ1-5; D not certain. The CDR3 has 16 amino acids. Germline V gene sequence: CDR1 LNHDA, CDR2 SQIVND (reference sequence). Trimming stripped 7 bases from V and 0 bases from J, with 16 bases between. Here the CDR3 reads CASTTPSDYSNQPQHF. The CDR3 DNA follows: TGTGCCAGTACCACCCCGTCAGATTATAGCAATCAGCCCCAGCATTTT.

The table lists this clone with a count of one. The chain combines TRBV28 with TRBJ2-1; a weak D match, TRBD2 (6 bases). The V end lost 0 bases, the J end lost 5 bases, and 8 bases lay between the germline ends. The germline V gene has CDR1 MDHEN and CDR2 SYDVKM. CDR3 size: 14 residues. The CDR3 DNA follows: TGTGCCAGCAGTTTATGGGCTAGCGACAATGAGCAGTTCTTC. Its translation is CASSLWASDNEQFF.

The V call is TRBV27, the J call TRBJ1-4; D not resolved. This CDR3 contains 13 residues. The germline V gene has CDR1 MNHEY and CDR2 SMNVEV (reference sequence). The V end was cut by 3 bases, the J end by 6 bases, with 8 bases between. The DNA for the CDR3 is TGTGCCAGCAGTTTCCAGATATATGAAAAACTGTTTTTT. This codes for CASSFQIYEKLFF. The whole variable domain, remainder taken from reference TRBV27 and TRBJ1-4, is EAQVTQNPRYLITVTGKKLTVTCSQNMNHEYMSWYRQDPGLGLRQIYYSMNVEVTDKGDVPEGYKVSRKEKRNFPLILESPSPNQTSLYFCASSFQIYEKLFFGSGTQLSVL.

The CDR3 sequence is CASSLQPVASYEQYF. DNA of the CDR3: TGTGCCAGTAGTCTACAGCCCGTCGCCTCCTACGAGCAGTACTTC. This sequence joins TRBV19 and TRBJ2-5, with D hard to call. The J call may be faulty, since TRBJ2-7 better matches the DNA end. The CDR3 has 15 amino acids. The germline gives CDR1 LNHDA, CDR2 SQIVND (reference sequence).

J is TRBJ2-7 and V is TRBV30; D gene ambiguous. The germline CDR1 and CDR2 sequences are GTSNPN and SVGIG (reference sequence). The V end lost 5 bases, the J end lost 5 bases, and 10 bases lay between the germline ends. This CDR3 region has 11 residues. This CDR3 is CAWLGSHEQYF. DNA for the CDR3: TGTGCCTGGTTAGGGTCCCACGAGCAGTACTTC.